This T cell receptor (beta chain) was captured by sequencing in a study of control samples from healthy donors and cancer patients. The repertoire was sequenced with immunoSEQ multiplex PCR; TCRdb's copy has only in-frame clones and lacks some. The table shows some 74,000 clones, with 83% occurring only once. The V end lost 0 bases, the J end lost 4 bases, and 13 bases lay between the germline ends. The CDR3 has 16 amino acids. Germline V CDR1 and CDR2: MNHNS, SASEGT. The specimen sequenced was blood. The receptor was derived from a man aged 55-75 years in good health. The genes are TRBV6-1 and TRBJ1-5; TRBD1 is a possible D gene (5 bases). In nucleotides, the CDR3 is TGTGCCAGCAGTGAAGCTTCAAGGGGAAGAAATCAGCCCCAGCATTTT. The encoded protein is CASSEASRGRNQPQHF.